This T cell receptor (beta chain) originates from a study of blood T cell repertoires in COVID-19. The repertoire was sequenced with immunoSEQ multiplex PCR; TCRdb's copy has only in-frame clones and lacks some. The sample shows 200,000 to 250,000 clones, around 83% of them seen only once. The germline V and J ends were trimmed by 3 bases and 3 bases, with 9 bases remaining between them. The CDR3 is 14 amino acids. Germline V gene lookup returns CDR1 SEHNR and CDR2 FQNEAQ (reference sequence). This receptor was identified in a woman in her 70s with COVID-19, enrolled during active disease. J is TRBJ1-5 and V is TRBV7-9; possible D gene TRBD1, 6 bases. Material for sequencing was peripheral blood. The CDR3 here is CASSLDSLNQPQHF. DNA for the CDR3: TGTGCCAGCAGCTTGGACAGCCTCAATCAGCCCCAGCATTTT. The full variable domain, completed using reference TRBV7-9 and TRBJ1-5, is DTGVSQNPRHKITKRGQNVTFRCDPISEHNRLYWYRQTLGQGPEFLTYFQNEAQLEKSRLLSDRFSAERPKGSFSTLEIQRTEQGDSAMYLCASSLDSLNQPQHFGDGTRLSIL.